This T cell receptor beta chain was retrieved from a study of shared clonotypes between healthy human individuals. Regarding the study as a whole: When naive CD4 clonotypes were compared across a few donors, around 4.6% were shared. Large sequencing depth failed to make sorted-subset sequencing complete, rarefaction showed.

Nashville, Tennessee was home to all donors, who were Caucasian adults. TCRdb keeps only in-frame clones here, not all; method: immunoSEQ multiplex PCR. In the table there are about 1 million clones, about 75% of which are singletons. The germline V gene has CDR1 KGHSH and CDR2 LQKENI. This CDR3 region has 16 residues. V was pared by 3 bases and J by 4 bases, with 5 bases of the junction left unmatched. As to this clone: Its specificity is not known.

Sequenced sample: memory CD4+ T cells sorted from blood. Indicated subset: CD45RA-negative fraction. V is TRBV18 and J is TRBJ2-2; the match to TRBD2 covers 10 bases. This receptor was obtained from a man between 18 and 29 years old in good health. Written as DNA, the CDR3 is TGTGCCAGCTCACCCCTAGCGGGAGACAGCACCGGGGAGCTGTTTTTT. Translation: CASSPLAGDSTGELFF.